Listed here is a single TCR beta chain. The clone's antigen remains unknown. The input lacks base qualities; no much larger clone sits a single base away. The sample holds other DNA sequences that translate to the same CDR3. The Qiagen DNeasy Blood and Tissue Kit was used to extract total genomic DNA from the purified CD4+ T cells. Following immunoSEQ immunosequencing protocols, the TCRbeta CDR3 region, as defined by IMGT, was amplified and sequenced. On the study's bioinformatics: Raw sequence data were preprocessed by the immunoSEQ service for PCR and sequencing error correction. After being loaded into the immunoSEQ Analyzer, the data underwent further analysis with VDJtools v1.0.7. The paired Wilcoxon signed-rank test was used to test differences between patients and controls. The table comes from immuneACCESS by way of TCRdb, which keeps in-frame sequences with V and J called. Part of the clones is missing from these tables; in studies checked, under half for an unresolved V gene and the rest for unknown reasons. V and J calls and clone size are those listed in that table; D and trimming were worked out from the DNA. This sample is represented by nearly 20,000 clones; under 90% of them were singletons. Jointly, the top ten make up just over 0.8% of the sample.

Each depressed patient was matched pairwise with a non-depressed control on sex, age, current smoking status and body mass index. European descent was reported for all participants. Controls had no mood disorder either currently or in their lifetime and had a Quick Inventory of Depressive Symptoms-Self Report score of 5 or lower. Participants were excluded if they had major medical conditions, Axis I/II comorbidities, regular medication or illicit drug use, or weekly alcohol intake above 100 g. From each participant, roughly 30 ml of peripheral blood was collected into EDTA tubes. Using the BD IMag Human CD4 T Lymphocyte Enrichment Set, CD4+ T cells were purified from thawed PBMCs via magnetic negative selection. Flow cytometry confirmed that the CD4+ enrichment method typically gave around 96% purity. TCRbeta sequencing was performed on a subgroup of roughly 5 case-control pairs selected blind to chemokine receptor expression and flow-cytometric repertoire skewing results. Every blood sample was taken in the morning at 8:00 a.m., after which PBMCs were separated out using Ficoll-Hypaque gradient centrifugation. Until being assayed, PBMCs were kept in liquid nitrogen after cryopreservation by gradual cooling to -80 degrees C.

From the germline V gene, CDR1 is MDHEN and CDR2 is SYDVKM. From cysteine to phenylalanine, the CDR3 is 11 amino acids long. The DNA shown is the 33-base CDR3, in frame from base 1. V is cut by 6 bases and J by 5 bases, and the space between the germline ends is 8 bases. The sample belongs to a study of untreated major depressive disorder (dated by TCRdb to the late 2010s). With respect to the entire study: A cross-sectional case-control design was used to compare T cell phenotype and TCR repertoire between antidepressant-free major depressive disorder patients and individually matched non-depressed controls. The sequencing was a follow-up to the differences in Vbeta 5.1, Vbeta 11 and Vbeta 22 usage that flow cytometry had picked up across the whole cohort.

Paper-wide results and their limitations: Higher TRBV05-01 (Vbeta 5.1) usage among CD4+ T cells of depressed patients compared with controls was confirmed by sequencing, with p = 0.040 in a one-tailed test. For the sequencing comparisons, planned one-tailed tests were run on just three Vbeta families that had been chosen in advance. The top five TRBV05-01 clones in every sequenced subject were all private clones. A comparatively small study sample was produced by the strict matching and exclusion criteria, and the generalizability of findings was thereby limited. In the sequencing data, TRBV25-01 and TRBV02-01 usage was found to follow the flow-cytometry pattern, although statistical significance was not reached.

Input material: CD4+ T cells from PBMCs. The chain employs TRBV28 and TRBJ2-7; the D region may be TRBD1 or TRBD2, each matching 5 bases equally. This clonotype was sampled from a young woman in good health. The CDR3 region reads CASRWGHEQYF. The nucleotides read TGTGCCAGCAGGTGGGGACACGAGCAGTACTTC.